This entry concerns a single T cell receptor (beta chain). This record belongs to a study of blood T cell repertoires in COVID-19. The overall study: T cells, B-cell-depleted T cells, or PBMCs supplied cDNA or gDNA.

Libraries were prepared by immunoSEQ multiplex PCR; TCRdb keeps only in-frame clonotypes and omits some of them. Of 80,000 or so clones listed, 70% to 90% are singletons. The germline V gene has CDR1 LGHDT and CDR2 YNNKEL (reference sequence). J lost 6 bases, V lost 2 bases, and 8 bases had no gene match. The CDR3 is made up of 16 amino acids. V and J are TRBV3-1 (or the pseudogene TRBV3-2) and TRBJ2-7; 12 bases agree with TRBD1. The sample comprised peripheral blood. This TCR was sampled from a man in his sixties with COVID-19, enrolled during active disease. The CDR3 DNA follows: TGTGCCAGCAGCCAAATAAGCGGGACAGGGGGCCGCGAGCAGTACTTC. This gives the protein CASSQISGTGGREQYF.